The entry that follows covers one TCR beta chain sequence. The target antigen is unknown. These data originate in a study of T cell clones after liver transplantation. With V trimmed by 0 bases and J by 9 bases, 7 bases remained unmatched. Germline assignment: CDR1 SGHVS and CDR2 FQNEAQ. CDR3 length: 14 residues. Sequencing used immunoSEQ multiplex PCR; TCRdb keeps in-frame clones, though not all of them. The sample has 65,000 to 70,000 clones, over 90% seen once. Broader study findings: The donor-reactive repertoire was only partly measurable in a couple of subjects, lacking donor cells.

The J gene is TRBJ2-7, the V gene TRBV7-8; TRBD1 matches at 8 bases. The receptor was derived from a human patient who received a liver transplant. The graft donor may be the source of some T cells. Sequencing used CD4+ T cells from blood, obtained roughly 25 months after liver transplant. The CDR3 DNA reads TGTGCCAGCAGCTTAGCAACGACAGGGGATTCGCAGTACTTC. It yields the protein CASSLATTGDSQYF.